The 23 T cell receptor beta chains given below trace back to one sample, sequenced in a study of shared clonotypes between healthy human individuals. The assay was immunoSEQ multiplex PCR, and TCRdb's table has in-frame clones only and misses some. This table holds about 450,000 clones, more than 75% found once. Material for sequencing was PBMCs. Every receptor here comes from a woman between 40 and 50 years old in good health. Some clones in this sample may be carry-over from other donors' samples.

This chain connects TRBV29-1 to TRBJ2-1; D gene ambiguous. The CDR3 sequence is 11 residues long. V lost 2 bases to trimming and J lost 8 bases, with 7 bases between them. Germline CDR1 is SQVTM and CDR2 is ANQGSEA. CDR3 bases: TGCAGCGTTGAAAGGAGCTATGAGCAGTTCTTC. Its protein is CSVERSYEQFF.

This clone was seen only once. This chain links TRBV5-4 with TRBJ2-4; 11 nucleotides match TRBD2. CDR3 length: 16 amino acids. Germline V gene data show CDR1 as SGHNT and CDR2 as YYREEE (reference sequence). V was pared by 1 base and J by 3 bases, with 3 bases of the junction left unmatched. For the CDR3, the DNA is TGTGCCAGCAGCTTGCAACTAGCGGGGGTCAAAAACATTCAGTACTTC. It encodes CASSLQLAGVKNIQYF.

To note about this clone: The sample contains more than one DNA sequence encoding this CDR3. The chain uses TRBV4-3 and TRBJ2-7, with D hard to call. Trimming removed 0 bases from V and 5 bases from J, with 8 bases in between. This CDR3 has 13 residues. CDR1 is LGHNA, CDR2 YSLEER, per germline. The CDR3 DNA is TGCGCCAGCAGCCAAGATTTACGGGACGAGCAGTACTTC. Translation: CASSQDLRDEQYF.

This chain connects TRBV15 to TRBJ2-7, with 10 bases identical to TRBD1. From germline, CDR1 is LNHNV and CDR2 YYDKDF (reference sequence). This CDR3 spans 16 amino acids. Trimming cost V 1 base and J 2 bases; bases outside gene matches: 5. The chain's CDR3 is CATSRGAGTGAYEQYF. CDR3 sequence (DNA): TGTGCCACCAGCAGAGGGGCCGGGACAGGGGCCTACGAGCAGTACTTC.

The chain carries TRBV10-3 and TRBJ2-2; 7 nucleotides match TRBD2. With V trimmed by 6 bases and J by 0 bases, 4 bases remained unmatched. Germline V gene sequence: CDR1 ENHRY, CDR2 SYGVKD. The CDR3 extends over 15 amino acids. CDR3 bases: TGTGCCATCAGCACTAGCGTAGCGAACACCGGGGAGCTGTTTTTT. Amino acids: CAISTSVANTGELFF.

The chain recombines TRBV10-3 with TRBJ2-7; unclear D gene. Germline CDR1 is ENHRY and CDR2 is SYGVKD. This CDR3 region has 14 residues. Trimming stripped 7 bases from V and 5 bases from J, with 18 bases between. For the CDR3, the DNA is TGTGCCATCACTACGACAACCCAGTTAGACGAGCAGTACTTC. It encodes CAITTTTQLDEQYF.

The chain recombines TRBV11-2 with TRBJ2-7, with D possibly being TRBD1 or TRBD2 (5 bases each). V dropped 2 bases and J dropped 3 bases, with 14 bases sitting between them. Germline V gives CDR1 SGHAT, CDR2 FQNNGV. This CDR3 has 15 amino acids. CDR3 sequence reads: CASSLSGGAGYEQYF. In DNA, the CDR3 is TGTGCCAGCAGCTTATCTGGGGGAGCCGGCTACGAGCAGTACTTC.

The V gene is TRBV7-2, the J gene TRBJ2-5; D perhaps matches TRBD2 (6 bases). This CDR3 comprises 14 residues. Germline V gene sequence: CDR1 SGHTA, CDR2 FQGNSA. V was cut by 8 bases and J by 5 bases, with 18 bases left in between. The CDR3 protein is CASGKPPTRETQYF. CDR3 sequence (DNA): TGTGCCAGCGGCAAACCCCCGACTAGGGAGACCCAGTACTTC. The variable domain in full, with the rest retrieved from reference TRBV7-2 and TRBJ2-5, is GAGVSQSPSNKVTEKGKDVELRCDPISGHTALYWYRQSLGQGLEFLIYFQGNSAPDKSGLPSDRFSAERTGGSVSTLTIQRTQQEDSAVYLCASGKPPTRETQYFGPGTRLLVL.

J is TRBJ2-1 and V is TRBV27, with a weak D call TRBD1 (5 bases). The germline V and J ends were trimmed by 4 bases and 0 bases, with 10 bases remaining between them. CDR1 is MNHEY and CDR2 is SMNVEV in the germline V gene (reference sequence). This CDR3 spans 15 amino acids. The CDR3 here is CASSYRQSSYNEQFF. The CDR3 region has the DNA TGTGCCAGCAGTTATCGACAGAGCTCCTACAATGAGCAGTTCTTC.

The chain carries TRBV2 and TRBJ1-4, with TRBD1 identical over 8 bases. Losses at the gene ends were 9 bases for V and 6 bases for J; bases not matched to a gene: 9. The germline V gene encodes CDR1 SNHLY and CDR2 FYNNEI. The CDR3 runs to 14 residues. CDR3 residues: CASENQGAHEKLFF. For the CDR3, the DNA is TGTGCCAGTGAAAACCAGGGGGCTCATGAAAAACTGTTTTTT. The whole variable domain, filled in from reference TRBV2 and TRBJ1-4, reads EPEVTQTPSHQVTQMGQEVILRCVPISNHLYFYWYRQILGQKVEFLVSFYNNEISEKSEIFDDQFSVERPDGSNFTLKIRSTKLEDSAMYFCASENQGAHEKLFFGSGTQLSVL.

This clone was picked up a small number of times. The chain is built from TRBV7-2 and TRBJ1-1; the D is unclear. Germline CDR1 reads SGHTA; CDR2 reads FQGNSA. The CDR3 has 13 residues. V lost 2 bases and J lost 8, with 12 bases in between. CDR3 sequence (DNA): TGTGCCAGCAGCTTACGGCGAGACTCGGAAGCTTTCTTT. Translation: CASSLRRDSEAFF. The full variable domain, its missing parts supplied by reference TRBV7-2 and TRBJ1-1, is GAGVSQSPSNKVTEKGKDVELRCDPISGHTALYWYRQSLGQGLEFLIYFQGNSAPDKSGLPSDRFSAERTGGSVSTLTIQRTQQEDSAVYLCASSLRRDSEAFFGQGTRLTVV.

V usage is TRBV11-2 and J usage is TRBJ2-7; D gene unclear. Germline V gives CDR1 SGHAT, CDR2 FQNNGV. The CDR3 is 13 residues long. V was trimmed by 1 base and J by 6 bases, leaving 10 bases between them. The CDR3 nucleotides read TGTGCCAGCAGCTTAGCTCTTAAGTCCGAGCAGTACTTC. The encoded protein is CASSLALKSEQYF.

This clone was counted at least ten times. The gene calls are TRBV28 and TRBJ2-3; 7 bases are shared with TRBD2. J gave up 5 bases and V 2 bases, and 1 base lay outside the gene matches. The germline CDR1 and CDR2 sequences are MDHEN and SYDVKM. The CDR3 spans 13 residues. The CDR3 sequence is CASSLGGRDTQYF. DNA for the CDR3: TGTGCCAGCAGTTTAGGCGGGAGAGATACGCAGTATTTT.

Concerning this clone itself: Different DNA sequences within this sample yield the same CDR3. J is TRBJ2-2 and V is TRBV5-1; unclear D gene. Between the trimmed V and J ends, which lost 4 bases and 4 bases, there was a span of 8 bases. The CDR3 has 13 amino acids. Germline V gene sequence: CDR1 SGHRS, CDR2 YFSETQ. The CDR3 bases are TGCGCCAGCAGCCTAGACCCCACCGGGGAGCTGTTTTTT. Translation: CASSLDPTGELFF.

The chain employs TRBV4-1 and TRBJ2-7; D remains unclear. Trimming took off 2 bases at V and 1 base at J, with 12 bases between the two ends. The CDR3 extends over 15 amino acids. Germline values: CDR1 MGHRA, CDR2 YSYEKL. The CDR3 nucleotides are TGCGCCAGCAGCCAATCACATGGAAGGTCCTACGAGCAGTACTTC. Translation gives CASSQSHGRSYEQYF.

The V and J genes are TRBV9 and TRBJ1-4; D might be TRBD1 (6 bases). Between the trimmed V and J ends, which lost 0 bases and 8 bases, there was a span of 11 bases. This CDR3 region has 14 residues. Per the germline V gene, CDR1 is SGDLS and CDR2 is YYNGEE. CDR3 nucleotide sequence: TGTGCCAGCAGCGTAGGGGTACAGGGCGAAAAACTGTTTTTT. It is translated as CASSVGVQGEKLFF.

This chain uses TRBV11-2 with TRBJ1-1; 7 bases are shared with TRBD1. The CDR3 is made up of 13 amino acids. Unmatched junction bases numbered 3, after V lost 0 bases and J lost 8 bases. Germline lookup yields CDR1 SGHAT and CDR2 FQNNGV. The CDR3, as DNA: TGTGCCAGCAGCTTAGATCCGGACAGGGAAGCTTTCTTT. This translates into CASSLDPDREAFF.

Here the CDR3 DNA reads TGTGCCAGCAGCCCGACCCCCACCGGGACAGGGAGGGGAGAGACCCAGTACTTC. It yields the protein CASSPTPTGTGRGETQYF. The chain employs TRBV7-9 and TRBJ2-5; 9 positions match TRBD1. The CDR3 length is 18 residues. Germline V gene data show CDR1 as SEHNR and CDR2 as FQNEAQ (reference sequence). Germline trimming cut 5 bases from V and 4 bases from J; bases unmatched to any gene: 17.

This clone has a count of ten or more. This chain joins TRBV18 and TRBJ2-1, with 7 bases that match TRBD2. J gave up 4 bases and V 6 bases, and 3 bases lay outside the gene matches. Germline CDR1 KGHSH, CDR2 LQKENI. The CDR3 totals 13 residues. The CDR3, as DNA: TGTGCCAGCTCGAGCGGGGAATACAATGAGCAGTTCTTC. Encoded protein: CASSSGEYNEQFF.

As to this clone: A junction end diverges from the germline sequence, so it may reflect a read error. Within the sample, other DNA sequences also encode this same CDR3. The chain links TRBV30 to TRBJ1-3; D is possibly TRBD1 (6 bases). Per the germline V gene, CDR1 is GTSNPN and CDR2 is SVGIG (reference sequence). This CDR3 region has 15 residues. The CDR3 region has the DNA TGTGCCTGGAGCCGAAGGGGGTTAGCTGGAAACACCATATACTTT. Protein sequence: CAWSRRGLAGNTIYF. Complete variable domain (other parts from reference TRBV30 and TRBJ1-3): SQTIHQWPATLVQPVGSPLSLECTVEGTSNPNLYWYRQAAGRGLQLLFYSVGIGQISSEVPQNLSASRPQDRQFILSSKKLLLSDSGFYLCAWSRRGLAGNTIYFGEGSWLTVV.

This sequence joins TRBV7-3 and TRBJ1-4, with 7 bases lining up with TRBD1. Per the germline V gene, CDR1 is SGHTA and CDR2 is FQGTGA. This CDR3 has 16 amino acids. V was clipped by 5 bases and J by 3 bases; unmatched bases: 9. The CDR3 nucleotides are TGTGCCAGCAGCCCCTTTACAGGGGTAGCTAATGAAAAACTGTTTTTT. This translates into CASSPFTGVANEKLFF.

V is TRBV9 and J is TRBJ2-7; 8 bases map to TRBD1. The length of the CDR3 is 14 residues. With 4 bases clipped from V and 2 bases from J, the junction kept 5 bases outside the gene matches. CDR1 and CDR2 from the germline V gene are SGDLS and YYNGEE. The CDR3 loop reads CASSPSTGAYEQYF. Written as DNA, the CDR3 is TGTGCCAGCAGCCCGTCGACAGGGGCCTACGAGCAGTACTTC. Variable domain in full (rest from reference TRBV9 and TRBJ2-7): DSGVTQTPKHLITATGQRVTLRCSPRSGDLSVYWYQQSLDQGLQFLIQYYNGEERAKGNILERFSAQQFPDLHSELNLSSLELGDSALYFCASSPSTGAYEQYFGPGTRLTVT.

The chain is built from TRBV28 and TRBJ2-7; D may match TRBD1 or TRBD2 (5 bases each). The CDR3 spans 16 residues. Germline assignment: CDR1 MDHEN and CDR2 SYDVKM. With 1 base removed from V and 0 bases from J, the gap between germline ends came to 13 bases. The CDR3: CASSLYGTVSSYEQYF. The CDR3 coding sequence is TGTGCCAGCAGTTTATACGGGACGGTTAGCTCCTACGAGCAGTACTTC.